Described below is a single TCR beta chain sequence and its context. What antigen it recognizes has not been identified. The record has no base qualities; no much larger clone is one base away. This sample is part of a study of shared clonotypes between healthy human individuals (dated by TCRdb to between 2020 and 2021). The study in broad terms: Two women and a few men aged 18 to 49 years were included in the cohort. To increase sequencing depth and limit assay-specific biases, different laboratories used diverse techniques to prepare libraries and sequence TCR repertoires. Leukapheresis yielded between about 0.9 and 9 billion PBMCs per donor. To estimate repertoire size and how much clonotype sharing occurs between individuals, the study deeply sequenced the blood TCR repertoires of five or six healthy adults. For each donor, three plates each were used for CD4 naive and CD4 memory, two plates were used for CD8 naive, and one plate was used for CD8 memory. Summary of the overall study and its limitations: Because the study included only a small number of donors, the genetic and exposure-history diversity represented was limited. Pairwise subsampling led to the expectation that sequencing depth would affect the degree of clonotype sharing among donors. Estimated clonotype richness was generally larger for naive than for memory subsets. Incomplete sequencing was indicated by rarefaction of sorted-subset datasets, despite the large sequencing depth. Sharing across a handful of donors was observed for about 5% of naive CD4, less than 4% of naive CD8, 2% to 2.5% of memory CD4, and around 0.42% of memory CD8 clonotypes. Higher generation probabilities were observed for clonotypes shared by all four sorted-subset donors than for non-shared clonotypes. Sampling was restricted to blood, and TCR repertoires in tissues likely differ from the TCR repertoires found in blood.

The donors were healthy, HIV-negative adults with no recently reported acute infections or vaccinations. Every donor was a Caucasian adult residing in Nashville, Tennessee, USA. CD4+ T cells were enriched by magnetic negative selection; naive cells were then positively selected on CD45RA, and the negative fraction formed the memory subset. Blood was collected by leukapheresis, and PBMCs were isolated by Ficoll-Histopaque density gradient centrifugation and then cryopreserved in liquid nitrogen vapor phase. Analytical flow cytometry was used to check the purity and quantity of every magnetically sorted T cell population. Genomic DNA was isolated from each sorted fraction and quantified by UV absorbance on a Nanodrop 2000c. CDR1 and CDR2 (SGHDT, YYEEEE) derive from the germline V gene. The CDR3, from cysteine to phenylalanine, totals 12 residues. Kept here is only the CDR3 DNA, which spans 36 bases and is read in frame from base 1. Trimming removed 1 base from V and 8 bases from J, leaving 9 bases between the germline ends.

TCR CDR3 regions were amplified from genomic DNA by multiplex PCR using the deep immunoSEQ assay. Extracted genomic DNA from each cell subset was distributed evenly across all wells of several immunoSEQ 96-well plates, and each plate was treated as a replicate. For sorted subsets, approximately 190 ng genomic DNA, equal to 25,000 to 35,000 T cell genomes, was loaded into each replicate PCR. Purified libraries were measured with a Qubit 3.0 fluorometer, size-checked on a Bioanalyzer 2100, and measured again with the KAPA Library Quantification kit. A separate single-read 150-cycle Illumina NextSeq 550 flow cell was used to sequence each immunoSEQ 96-well plate. Per the source publication's procedure: The immunoSEQ output contained only junctional sequences without quality scores, so filtering could not match that applied to full-length reads. To assign V/J genes and CDR3, sequences were annotated using PyIR, a Python wrapper for IgBLAST v1.9, with IMGT germline references. Reads were removed for weak V/J assignments (E-value above 1e-6), missing CDR3, stop codons, out-of-frame junctions, or ambiguous translated residues. V3J clonotypes were defined as sequences sharing an identical inferred V gene, J gene, and CDR3 amino acid sequence. To compute the percentage overlap between repertoires, the number of shared unique clonotypes was divided by the size of the smaller repertoire. RTK rarefaction, the Chao1 estimator, and Recon v2.1 estimates of unobserved clonotypes were used to assess repertoire richness. Generation probabilities for all TCRbeta clonotypes obtained by the gDNA method from a handful of donors were computed using OLGA. What TCRdb holds here is the immuneACCESS table cut down to in-frame rearrangements. Part of the clones is not present; checked against another copy, under half of the missing clones reflect an unresolved V gene, and the others are unexplained. Clone size and the V and J calls come from that table; the DNA yielded D and trimming. The sample table contains more than 2 million clones; only one count was recorded for approximately 95% of them. Of the sample, 0.13% falls within the top ten clones.

The clonotype was recovered from a man aged 18 to 35 in good health. The sample was naive CD4+ T cells sorted from blood. In light of the paper, this sample's cell subset or site label describes: CD45RA+ positively selected. The sequence links TRBV5-6 to TRBJ1-1, with the D gene not clear enough to name. The nucleotide sequence is TGTGCCAGCAGCTTGTTGACTGAGGAAGCTTTCTTT. Translation gives CASSLLTEEAFF.